The 11 T cell receptor beta chains below were found in one sample sequenced in a study of blood T cell repertoires in COVID-19. The protocol was immunoSEQ multiplex PCR, while the TCRdb copy is restricted to in-frame clones and leaves out a portion. The sample holds roughly 250,000 clones, around 90% seen once. The sequenced sample consisted of PBMCs or T cells enriched from blood (not recorded which). The receptors here all came from a woman aged 45-60 years who had recovered from COVID-19.

This chain joins TRBV29-1 and TRBJ2-1; a weak D match, TRBD2 (6 bases). Trimming shortened V by 1 base and J by 2 bases, and 15 bases separated the two germline ends. Germline V lookup: CDR1 SQVTM, CDR2 ANQGSEA. The CDR3 is made up of 16 amino acids. CDR3 in amino acids: CSVEARGTGPYNEQFF. The CDR3, as DNA: TGCAGCGTTGAAGCTCGGGGGACTGGCCCCTACAATGAGCAGTTCTTC.

J is TRBJ1-5 and V is TRBV5-1; 9 bases map to TRBD1. The CDR3 runs 15 residues. Germline-derived CDR1 and CDR2 are SGHRS and YFSETQ. V gave up 4 bases and J gave up 6 bases; unmatched junction bases: 8. CDR3 sequence reads: CASSKGTGTPQPQHF. Written as DNA, the CDR3 is TGCGCCAGCAGCAAGGGGACAGGGACCCCTCAGCCCCAGCATTTT.

The chain carries TRBV15 and TRBJ2-3; 10 bases are shared with TRBD2. After removal of 0 bases from V and 5 bases from J, the junction contained 8 bases not matched to a gene. Germline values: CDR1 LNHNV, CDR2 YYDKDF (reference sequence). This CDR3 has 17 amino acids. The CDR3 coding sequence is TGTGCCACCAGCAGAGATGGACGTAGCGGGAGGATAGATACGCAGTATTTT. Translating gives CATSRDGRSGRIDTQYF.

This clone was observed a few times. The chain is built from TRBV19 and TRBJ2-3; 8 nucleotides align to TRBD2. This CDR3 region has 12 residues. Germline lookup yields CDR1 LNHDA and CDR2 SQIVND (reference sequence). The trim removed 6 bases at V and 6 bases at J, leaving 2 bases unmatched. In nucleotides, the CDR3 is TGTGCCAGTAGCACGGGGGGGGATACGCAGTATTTT. Translating gives CASSTGGDTQYF. The complete variable domain, with remaining parts taken from reference TRBV19 and TRBJ2-3, reads DGGITQSPKYLFRKEGQNVTLSCEQNLNHDAMYWYRQDPGQGLRLIYYSQIVNDFQKGDIAEGYSVSREKKESFPLTVTSAQKNPTAFYLCASSTGGDTQYFGPGTRLTVL.

The gene calls are TRBV5-1 and TRBJ2-1, with 7 bases matching TRBD1. The J segment lost 1 base and the V segment lost 3 bases, leaving 13 bases of the junction unmatched. Germline values: CDR1 SGHRS, CDR2 YFSETQ. This CDR3 has 18 amino acids. The CDR3 loop reads CASSSDLTGTRSYNEQFF. CDR3 coding DNA: TGCGCCAGCAGCTCAGATCTGACAGGGACGCGGTCCTACAATGAGCAGTTCTTC.

This sequence joins TRBV7-2 and TRBJ2-1; D might be TRBD2 (5 bases). Looked up from germline, CDR1 is SGHTA and CDR2 is FQGNSA. The CDR3 covers 14 residues. Between the trimmed V and J ends, which lost 8 bases and 0 bases, there was a span of 11 bases. In DNA, the CDR3 is TGTGCCAGCGCCAGTGGGAGCTCCTACAATGAGCAGTTCTTC. This sequence encodes CASASGSSYNEQFF.

The chain links TRBV4-2 to TRBJ2-5; 8 nucleotides align to TRBD2. J gave up 4 bases and V 7 bases, and 29 bases lay outside the gene matches. The CDR3 is 21 amino acids. Germline V gives CDR1 LGHNA, CDR2 YNFKEQ. The CDR3 is CASTTSGRVCERERKVETQYF. CDR3 nucleotide sequence: TGTGCCAGCACCACATCTGGCCGAGTTTGCGAGCGGGAGCGGAAAGTAGAGACCCAGTACTTC.

The chain links TRBV19 to TRBJ1-5; D is uncertain. The V end lost 2 bases, the J end lost 4 bases, and 18 bases lay between the germline ends. The CDR3 extends over 17 amino acids. Germline V gene data show CDR1 as LNHDA and CDR2 as SQIVND (reference sequence). This CDR3 is CASSIYFATEENQPQHF. The CDR3 coding sequence is TGTGCCAGTAGTATATATTTCGCGACGGAGGAAAATCAGCCCCAGCATTTT. The variable domain in full, completed from reference TRBV19 and TRBJ1-5, reads DGGITQSPKYLFRKEGQNVTLSCEQNLNHDAMYWYRQDPGQGLRLIYYSQIVNDFQKGDIAEGYSVSREKKESFPLTVTSAQKNPTAFYLCASSIYFATEENQPQHFGDGTRLSIL.

The chain joins TRBV5-1 to TRBJ1-2; 8 bases map to TRBD1. The CDR3 runs 16 residues. Germline V lookup: CDR1 SGHRS, CDR2 YFSETQ. The V segment lost 3 bases and the J segment 6 bases; nucleotides outside the gene matches: 13. CDR3: CASSYDYRQGRHGYTF. CDR3 DNA: TGCGCCAGCAGCTACGACTATCGACAGGGGAGACATGGCTACACCTTC. The whole variable domain, filled in from reference TRBV5-1 and TRBJ1-2, reads KAGVTQTPRYLIKTRGQQVTLSCSPISGHRSVSWYQQTPGQGLQFLFEYFSETQRNKGNFPGRFSGRQFSNSRSEMNVSTLELGDSALYLCASSYDYRQGRHGYTFGSGTRLTVV.

V usage is TRBV18 and J usage is TRBJ2-7, with 7 bases that match TRBD2. V shed 2 bases, J shed 4 bases, and the junction held 8 bases outside the gene matches. The CDR3 has 15 amino acids. Germline CDR1 is KGHSH and CDR2 is LQKENI. CDR3 in amino acids: CASSPNLASGYEQYF. CDR3 coding DNA: TGTGCCAGCTCACCAAATCTCGCTAGCGGATACGAGCAGTACTTC. Drawing the rest from reference TRBV18 and TRBJ2-7, the complete variable domain is NAGVMQNPRHLVRRRGQEARLRCSPMKGHSHVYWYRQLPEEGLKFMVYLQKENIIDESGMPKERFSAEFPKEGPSILRIQQVVRGDSAAYFCASSPNLASGYEQYFGPGTRLTVT.

The chain is built from TRBV5-5 and TRBJ2-1; 9 positions agree with TRBD2. This CDR3 spans 13 amino acids. Germline lookup yields CDR1 SGHKS and CDR2 YYEKEE (reference sequence). The junction had 2 bases not matched to a gene; V was cut back by 1 base and J by 9 bases. CDR3 region: CASSLSGRSEQFF. The CDR3 nucleotides read TGTGCCAGCAGCTTGAGCGGGAGGTCTGAGCAGTTCTTC.